This T cell receptor (beta chain) was recorded in a study of blood T cells in healthy people across ages. Whole-study context: Template switching recovered approximately one barcoded beta molecule for every two T cells. Study-level points and caveats: More naive CD4+ cells and higher diversity marked long-lived donors relative to aged donors. Roughly linear age-related decline in beta diversity appeared, significant by age roughly 40. Unsorted PBMC input precluded a conclusive naive versus antigen-experienced comparison.

This clonotype has more than one count but fewer than ten. Its target is unknown. A second PCR of about 6 to 11 cycles used a sample-barcoded 5' primer and a J-beta primer mix. TCRdb passed the 5' RACE reads through MiXCR, listing each CDR3 protein once. The sample comprises hundreds of thousands of distinct CDR3 sequences, roughly 49% of which are singletons, and about a third rests with the top ten. V was pared by 8 bases and J by 4 bases, with 14 bases between. The CDR3 totals 13 residues. CDR1 and CDR2 from the germline V gene are MNHEY and SVGEGT. The source is a woman aged 60-75 years in good health. The rearrangement joins TRBV6-2 or TRBV6-3 to TRBJ1-1, with D possibly TRBD1 on 5 matching bases. Sequenced: blood. In DNA, the CDR3 is TGTGCCAGCGGCCGGACAATTCGCACTGAAGCTTTCTTT. This gives the protein CASGRTIRTEAFF.